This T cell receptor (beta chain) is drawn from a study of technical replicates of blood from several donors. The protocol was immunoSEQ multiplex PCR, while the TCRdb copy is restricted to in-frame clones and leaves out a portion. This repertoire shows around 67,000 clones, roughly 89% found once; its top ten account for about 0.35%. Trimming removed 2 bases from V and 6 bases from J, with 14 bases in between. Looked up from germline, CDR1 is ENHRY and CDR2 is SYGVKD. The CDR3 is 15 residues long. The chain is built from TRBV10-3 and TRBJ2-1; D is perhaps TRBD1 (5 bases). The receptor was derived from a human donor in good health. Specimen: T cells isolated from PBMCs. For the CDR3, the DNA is TGTGCCATCAGTGAGCAGGTGACAGCCCCCAATGAGCAGTTCTTC. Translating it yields CAISEQVTAPNEQFF.